The following is a TCR beta chain sequence with its context. This clonotype was picked up one time. This clone's antigen is unknown. A much larger clonotype is one base distant, so this may be a read error. V loses 4 bases, J loses 4 bases, and the germline ends lie 14 bases apart. The CDR3 measures 14 amino acids from cysteine to phenylalanine. Only CDR3 DNA remains: 42 bases, in frame from the first base. CDR1 is given as SGHKS and CDR2 as YYEKEE, both from the germline V gene (reference sequence). In the ophthalmopathy patients, disease was moderately to severely active, with a Clinical Activity Score of 3 or more, a NOSPECS grade of 4 or more, and a duration of less than 3 months. Patients with uncontrolled infections, other autoimmune diseases, pregnancy or lactation were excluded. Diagnoses were based on clinical symptoms, serum thyroxine and TRAb, thyroid ultrasound and orbital computed tomography. PBMCs were isolated from 7.5 to 10 ml of fresh peripheral blood by Ficoll-Paque density gradient centrifugation. Total RNA was extracted with Trizol reagent, and quality was checked on an Agilent 2100 Bioanalyzer.

Amplification of TCR beta CDR3 regions was carried out from RNA transcripts. The first round of RT-PCR for the TCR CDR3 was performed with the HTBI primer set and the Qiagen OneStep RT-PCR kit. A second multiplex PCR round built the libraries, followed by size selection and purification. Sequencing of the libraries was done on an Illumina HiSeq2000 using paired-end 100 bp reads. Per the authors' processing: SOAPnuke was used to process the raw data, with reads discarded if the reads contained adapters or uncalled bases, had a mean Phred below 15, or lacked an exact constant-primer or identifier match. COPE v1.2.5 was used to merge high-quality paired reads, and clonotypes were defined as unique nucleotide sequences. MiTCR v1.1 was used to align the clonotypes against IMGT TRBV, TRBD and TRBJ reference segments. The analysis included only V-J combinations with a frequency above 0.0001, which together covered around 99% of the repertoires. The TCS score was defined as the ratio of F50 (clonal expansion) to E x V (chaos), calculated using BLOSUM62-based TCRdist between CDR3 peptides within each V-J. Welch's t-statistics and random forest reduced fewer than 550 V-J features to some 14, which were used in a naive Bayes classifier (R e1071). TCRdb cleaned the public reads at Q25 with fastp, built clones with MiXCR and kept in-frame beta chains. Each CDR3 protein appears once, grouped with its most common genes and DNA. The V and J calls here are based on TCRdb, not the publication. A total of about 300,000 distinct CDR3 sequences appear in this sample, around 20% of them only once. The top ten clones comprise roughly 40% of the sample.

The sample belongs to a study of T cells in Graves' hyperthyroidism and ophthalmopathy (dated by TCRdb to the late 2010s). Background for the entire study: Peripheral blood was collected at initial diagnosis, before any treatment. Thyroid tissue and blood T-cell repertoires from roughly 6 Graves' hyperthyroidism patients were also compared in the study. After sampling, hyperthyroidism patients received methimazole starting at 30 mg daily, and ophthalmopathy patients received high-dose intravenous methylprednisolone. According to the paper, TCR Vbeta CDR3 sequencing was carried out on 135 peripheral blood samples, which came from 40 to 45 ophthalmopathy, around 74 hyperthyroidism and about 17 progressor patients. Prospective prediction of ophthalmopathy was tested in an independent validation cohort consisting of about 19 hyperthyroidism patients and approximately 16 patients who later progressed to ophthalmopathy. A discovery cohort of about a hundred patients, about 43 with Graves' ophthalmopathy and 57 with stable Graves' hyperthyroidism, was used to find distinguishing TCR V-J signatures. The 95 to 100 discovery patients were randomly divided into training and test sets at a 7:3 ratio.

The full study reports these points: A 13 V-J signature model separated ophthalmopathy from stable hyperthyroidism, with about 88% sensitivity and roughly 84% specificity in cross-validation and 80%/75% in testing. Blood samples also contained most of the expanded thyroid clonotypes (frequency above 0.001), which suggests that blood repertoires may reflect thyroid immune responses. In validation, progression to ophthalmopathy was predicted by the model with around 71% sensitivity and 72.22% specificity, a median of roughly 6 months before onset. Sample size was not statistically predetermined, and blinding of investigators to group allocation was not performed.

The receptor was isolated from a man aged 50-60 years with Graves' ophthalmopathy. The rearranged chain carries TRBV5-5 and TRBJ2-5, with a weak D call of TRBD1 (5 bases match). Material for sequencing was blood. In nucleotide form, the sequence is TGTGCCAGCAGCCCTCGGACATTACGAGAGACCCAGTACTTC. Translated, this gives CASSPRTLRETQYF.